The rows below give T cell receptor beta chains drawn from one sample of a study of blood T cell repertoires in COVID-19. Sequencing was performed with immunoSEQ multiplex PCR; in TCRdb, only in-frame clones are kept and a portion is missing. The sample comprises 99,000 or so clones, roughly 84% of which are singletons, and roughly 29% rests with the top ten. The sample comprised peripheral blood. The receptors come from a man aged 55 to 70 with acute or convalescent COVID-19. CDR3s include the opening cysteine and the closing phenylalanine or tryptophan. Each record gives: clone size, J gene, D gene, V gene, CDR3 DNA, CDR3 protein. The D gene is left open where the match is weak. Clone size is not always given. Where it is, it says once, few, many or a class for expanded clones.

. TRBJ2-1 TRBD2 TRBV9 TGTGCCAGCAGCGAGGGGACTAGCGGGGGGAGCTCCTACAATGAGCAGTTCTTC CASSEGTSGGSSYNEQFF
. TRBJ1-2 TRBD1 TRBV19 TGTGCCAGTAGTATAATGGGACAGGATATGACTAACTATGGCTACACCTTC CASSIMGQDMTNYGYTF
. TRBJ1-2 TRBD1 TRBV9 TGTGCCAGCAGCGTAGTCGGTGGACAGGGCTATGGCTACACCTTC CASSVVGGQGYGYTF
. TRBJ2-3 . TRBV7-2 TGTGCCAGCAGCTGGTCGACGGGAACGAGCACAGATACGCAGTATTTT CASSWSTGTSTDTQYF
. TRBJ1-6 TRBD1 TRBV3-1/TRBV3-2 TGTGCCAGCAGCCAAGGGACAGGGGTCTTAAATTCACCCCTCCACTTT CASSQGTGVLNSPLHF
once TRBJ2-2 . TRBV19 TGTGCCAGTAGTATCCCCAGGGGTCTAGACACCGGGGAGCTGTTTTTT CASSIPRGLDTGELFF
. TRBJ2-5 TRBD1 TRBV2 TGTGCCAGCAGTGGGAACAGGGGAGAGGAGACCCAGTACTTC CASSGNRGEETQYF
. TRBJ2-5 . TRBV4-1 TGCGCCAGCAGCCCGGTCGGGAGTGAGACCCAGTACTTC CASSPVGSETQYF
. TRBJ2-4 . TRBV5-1 TGCGCCAGCAGCTTGTCCCCTAGCGAAAACATTCAGTACTTC CASSLSPSENIQYF
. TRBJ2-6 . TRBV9 TGTGCCAGCAGCACAAGCGCCTTCTCTGGGGCCAACGTCCTGACTTTC CASSTSAFSGANVLTF
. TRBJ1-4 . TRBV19 TGTGCCAGTAGCAAAGACAGGTCCTGGACAGATGAAAAACTGTTTTTT CASSKDRSWTDEKLFF
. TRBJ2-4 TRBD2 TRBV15 TGTGCCACCAGCGGATTCCACACTAGCGGGATAGCCAAAAACATTCAGTACTTC CATSGFHTSGIAKNIQYF
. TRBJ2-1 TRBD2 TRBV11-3 TGTGCCAGCAGCCCCACCTTAGCGGGAGCGGTAGATTCCTACAATGAGCAGTTCTTC CASSPTLAGAVDSYNEQFF
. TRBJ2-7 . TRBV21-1 TGTGCCAGCAAACCGTCAATAGAGTACTTC CASKPSIEYF